One and the same sample provided the 27 T cell receptor beta chains below, sequenced in a study of radiation and T cells in renal cell carcinoma. Treatment indicated: treatment-naive control, cytoreductive nephrectomy. The table came from immunoSEQ multiplex PCR; TCRdb's copy has only in-frame clones and leaves some out. Among 19,000 or so clones listed, approximately 62% were seen once. Sequencing was performed on tumor tissue, taken from a patient whose treatment was nephrectomy without radiotherapy. The receptors stem from a man in his fifties or sixties with renal cell carcinoma.

The J gene is TRBJ1-6, the V gene TRBV7-3; a possible D gene is TRBD1 (6 bases). This CDR3 has 16 residues. Germline lookup yields CDR1 SGHTA and CDR2 FQGTGA. Deletions cut 2 bases from V and 6 bases from J, with 14 bases between. Here the CDR3 reads CASSLSGGQSNSPLHF. DNA for the CDR3: TGTGCCAGCAGCTTATCGGGGGGGCAAAGTAATTCACCCCTCCACTTT.

This clone occurred a few times. This rearrangement joins TRBV5-6 to TRBJ2-1, with 9 positions matching TRBD1. This CDR3 contains 15 residues. With 2 bases clipped from V and 6 bases from J, the junction kept 6 bases outside the gene matches. The germline V gene has CDR1 SGHDT and CDR2 YYEEEE. CDR3 nucleotides: TGTGCCAGCAGCTTCTCGGGACAGGGTGGCAATGAGCAGTTCTTC. This sequence encodes CASSFSGQGGNEQFF.

This chain connects TRBV7-6 to TRBJ2-1; 7 nucleotides align to TRBD2. Germline V gene sequence: CDR1 SGHVS, CDR2 FNYEAQ. The CDR3 is made up of 13 amino acids. V was pared by 4 bases and J by 6 bases, with 3 bases of the junction left unmatched. The CDR3 reads CASSYRLANEQFF. CDR3 in DNA: TGTGCCAGCAGCTATCGACTAGCCAATGAGCAGTTCTTC. The whole variable domain, remainder taken from reference TRBV7-6 and TRBJ2-1, is GAGVSQSPRYKVTKRGQDVALRCDPISGHVSLYWYRQALGQGPEFLTYFNYEAQQDKSGLPNDRFSAERPEGSISTLTIQRTEQRDSAMYRCASSYRLANEQFFGPGTRLTVL.

This clone was found a few times. This CDR3 is also generated by other DNA sequences in the sample. This chain links TRBV9 with TRBJ1-5, with 7 bases fitting TRBD1. The germline gives CDR1 SGDLS, CDR2 YYNGEE. V shed 8 bases and J 3 bases; nucleotides not matched to a gene: 8. The CDR3 totals 14 residues. DNA for the CDR3: TGTGCCAGTTCGCAGGGGACAGACAATCAGCCCCAGCATTTT. Amino acid sequence: CASSQGTDNQPQHF.

This clone was seen only once. J is TRBJ1-5 and V is TRBV19; 8 bases are shared with TRBD1. Germline assignment: CDR1 LNHDA and CDR2 SQIVND (reference sequence). The CDR3 is made up of 15 amino acids. J gave up 4 bases and V 4 bases, and 6 bases lay outside the gene matches. The CDR3 sequence: CASSNRQGRNQPQHF. DNA of the CDR3: TGTGCCAGTAGTAACAGACAGGGGAGGAATCAGCCCCAGCATTTT.

This clone showed up just a few times. V is TRBV6-5 and J is TRBJ2-1, with 9 bases aligning to TRBD2. Germline trimming cut 6 bases from V and 8 bases from J; bases unmatched to any gene: 11. The germline gives CDR1 MNHEY, CDR2 SVGAGI. This CDR3 spans 15 amino acids. The CDR3 DNA reads TGTGCCAGCAGCCTCTTAGCGGGAGCTTTGGATGAGCAGTTCTTC. Protein sequence: CASSLLAGALDEQFF.

The table lists this clone with a few counts. V and J are TRBV5-1 and TRBJ1-2; TRBD1 agrees at 7 bases. The CDR3 consists of 15 residues. Trimming cost V 5 bases and J 1 base; bases outside gene matches: 8. Germline-derived CDR1 and CDR2 are SGHRS and YFSETQ. CDR3 loop: CASSTGQEFNYGYTF. The CDR3 coding sequence is TGCGCCAGCAGTACTGGACAGGAGTTTAACTATGGCTACACCTTC.

This clone has ten or more counts. The genes are TRBV30 and TRBJ2-7, with unresolved D. The CDR3 runs to 14 residues. Germline CDR1 is GTSNPN and CDR2 is SVGIG (reference sequence). V was clipped by 2 bases and J by 3 bases, with 14 bases between them. The CDR3 sequence: CAWSSQITNYEQYF. CDR3 nucleotides: TGTGCCTGGAGTAGCCAAATTACCAACTACGAGCAGTACTTC.

This clone appeared a few times. V gene TRBV9 combines with J gene TRBJ1-5; D is ambiguous. CDR1 and CDR2 (germline): SGDLS, YYNGEE. CDR3 length equals 14 residues. Trimming removed 3 bases at V and 3 bases at J, with 10 bases between. The CDR3 here is CASSENSVNQPQHF. Here the CDR3 DNA reads TGTGCCAGCAGCGAAAACAGCGTCAATCAGCCCCAGCATTTT.

This clone came up a few times. In nucleotides, the CDR3 is TGTGCCAGCAGCTCATTAGGGACAGGGGAAGTGTCACCCCTCCACTTT. Amino acids: CASSSLGTGEVSPLHF. V is TRBV7-8 and J is TRBJ1-6; TRBD1 matches at 10 bases. Germline lookup yields CDR1 SGHVS and CDR2 FQNEAQ. This CDR3 is 16 amino acids long. V was pared by 4 bases and J by 10 bases, with 10 bases of the junction left unmatched. The whole variable domain, filled in from reference TRBV7-8 and TRBJ1-6, reads GAGVSQSPRYKVAKRGQDVALRCDPISGHVSLFWYQQALGQGPEFLTYFQNEAQLDKSGLPSDRFFAERPEGSVSTLKIQRTQQEDSAVYLCASSSLGTGEVSPLHFGNGTRLTVT.

This clone has more than one count but fewer than ten. The chain couples TRBV7-3 to TRBJ2-2; unclear D gene. The V gene lost 5 bases and the J gene lost 2 bases, with 9 bases spanning the gap. The CDR3 runs 14 residues. CDR1 and CDR2 from the germline V gene are SGHTA and FQGTGA. CDR3 sequence reads: CASSLQSNTGELFF. The CDR3 region has the DNA TGTGCCAGCAGCCTCCAGTCTAACACCGGGGAGCTGTTTTTT.

The J gene is TRBJ2-7, the V gene TRBV5-4, with 9 bases identical to TRBD2. V was clipped by 2 bases and J by 6 bases; unmatched bases: 6. Germline V gene sequence: CDR1 SGHNT, CDR2 YYREEE (reference sequence). CDR3 length equals 14 residues. Here the CDR3 reads CASSFASGIREQYF. As DNA, the CDR3 is TGTGCCAGCAGCTTCGCTAGCGGGATTCGCGAGCAGTACTTC.

This clone appeared a few times. This chain uses TRBV29-1 with TRBJ1-1, with D perhaps matching TRBD1 (5 bases). The CDR3 runs 12 residues. Trimming pared 3 bases from V and 0 bases from J, leaving 5 bases between. Per germline, CDR1 SQVTM and CDR2 ANQGSEA. CDR3 sequence: CSVEGVNTEAFF. As DNA, the CDR3 is TGCAGCGTTGAGGGGGTGAACACTGAAGCTTTCTTT.

The CDR3: CASSKGGGEYRIYGYTF. In DNA, the CDR3 is TGTGCCAGCAGTAAAGGGGGGGGCGAATATAGAATTTATGGCTACACCTTC. The chain combines TRBV27 with TRBJ1-2; D perhaps matches TRBD1 (6 bases). Between the trimmed V and J ends, which lost 5 bases and 5 bases, there was a span of 24 bases. CDR3 length equals 17 residues. The germline CDR1 and CDR2 sequences are MNHEY and SMNVEV (reference sequence).

This clone was recorded a few times. The rearrangement links TRBV2 to TRBJ2-2; possible D gene TRBD1, 6 bases. Germline CDR1 is SNHLY and CDR2 is FYNNEI. There are 15 residues in the CDR3. The V end lost 5 bases, the J end lost 1 base, and 11 bases lay between the germline ends. In DNA, the CDR3 is TGTGCCAGCAGTCCAGGGGAGATGAACACCGGGGAGCTGTTTTTT. Protein sequence: CASSPGEMNTGELFF.

The J gene is TRBJ2-5, the V gene TRBV6-6; D is ambiguous. The CDR3 consists of 15 residues. CDR1 and CDR2 (germline): MNHNY, SVGAGI (reference sequence). Trimming pared 10 bases from V and 5 bases from J, leaving 23 bases between. The CDR3 DNA reads as TGTGCCACTACCCCCCTCGAGTGGGCAGAGGAGACCCAGTACTTC. It translates to CATTPLEWAEETQYF.

This clone was seen a handful of times. The chain recombines TRBV6-1 with TRBJ2-2; 7 nucleotides align to TRBD1. Germline CDR1 is MNHNS and CDR2 is SASEGT. Unmatched junction bases numbered 8, after V lost 10 bases and J lost 6 bases. This CDR3 is 13 amino acids long. Written as DNA, the CDR3 is TGTGCCACGAGCGACAGGGAAGCCGGGGAGCTGTTTTTT. Translating gives CATSDREAGELFF.

The V call is TRBV7-9, the J call TRBJ2-5, with 8 bases matching TRBD1. Germline V gene lookup returns CDR1 SEHNR and CDR2 FQNEAQ (reference sequence). The CDR3 is 15 residues long. Trimming at V came to 5 bases and at J to 4 bases, leaving 9 bases not matched to a gene. The CDR3 region is CASSTNTDRGETQYF. DNA of the CDR3: TGTGCCAGCAGCACAAACACCGACAGGGGAGAGACCCAGTACTTC.

This clone was recorded at least ten times. The chain recombines TRBV7-9 with TRBJ1-3; D remains ambiguous. Germline values: CDR1 SEHNR, CDR2 FQNEAQ (reference sequence). Deletions cut 5 bases from V and 8 bases from J, with 19 bases between. This CDR3 region has 15 residues. The CDR3 coding sequence is TGTGCCAGCAGCCGTTTGGGCTATCCGGAGGACACCATATATTTT. This encodes CASSRLGYPEDTIYF.

The V and J genes are TRBV7-2 and TRBJ1-2; perhaps TRBD1 as D (6 bases). Germline loops: CDR1 SGHTA, CDR2 FQGNSA. The CDR3 length is 16 residues. Trimming removed 5 bases from V and 2 bases from J, with 18 bases in between. In DNA form, the CDR3 reads TGTGCCAGCAGCCAGCTAGGGGGATTTTCCAACTATGGCTACACCTTC. The encoded protein is CASSQLGGFSNYGYTF. Looking up the rest from reference TRBV7-2 and TRBJ1-2 gives the full variable domain: GAGVSQSPSNKVTEKGKDVELRCDPISGHTALYWYRQSLGQGLEFLIYFQGNSAPDKSGLPSDRFSAERTGGSVSTLTIQRTQQEDSAVYLCASSQLGGFSNYGYTFGSGTRLTVV.

This clone was seen ten or more times. The chain has TRBV7-2 and TRBJ2-5; possible D gene TRBD1, 6 bases. The CDR3 sequence is 16 residues long. Germline CDR1 SGHTA, CDR2 FQGNSA. The germline V and J ends were trimmed by 2 bases and 2 bases, with 15 bases remaining between them. CDR3 residues: CASSLFSGDPQETQYF. CDR3 coding DNA: TGTGCCAGCAGCTTATTTTCAGGGGACCCACAAGAGACCCAGTACTTC.

This clone was seen only a few times. V is TRBV11-1 and J is TRBJ1-5, with D perhaps matching TRBD1 (5 bases). This CDR3 contains 13 residues. Germline CDR1 and CDR2: SGHAT and FQDESV (reference sequence). V was pared by 5 bases and J by 6 bases, with 11 bases between. The CDR3, as DNA: TGTGCCAGCAGCCTACAGGTTGGTCAGCCCCAGCATTTT. Its translation: CASSLQVGQPQHF.

This sequence joins TRBV15 and TRBJ2-2, with TRBD2 as a possible D gene (5 bases). This CDR3 spans 13 amino acids. From germline, CDR1 is LNHNV and CDR2 YYDKDF (reference sequence). V was cut by 8 bases and J by 1 base, with 8 bases left in between. The DNA of the CDR3 is TGTGCCACCGGAGCGGAGAACACCGGGGAGCTGTTTTTT. It encodes CATGAENTGELFF. The full variable domain, rest sourced from reference TRBV15 and TRBJ2-2, is DAMVIQNPRYQVTQFGKPVTLSCSQTLNHNVMYWYQQKSSQAPKLLFHYYDKDFNNEADTPDNFQSRRPNTSFCFLDIRSPGLGDTAMYLCATGAENTGELFFGEGSRLTVL.

In this sample, this clone turned up once. The chain is built from TRBV5-8 and TRBJ1-3; a possible D gene is TRBD1 (6 bases). Germline values: CDR1 SGHTS, CDR2 YDEGEE. V was shortened by 2 bases and J by 9 bases, with 18 bases between the two germline ends. The CDR3 has 15 residues. The CDR3 sequence is CASSFRFGGEGTIYF. Here the CDR3 DNA reads TGTGCCAGCAGCTTCCGTTTTGGGGGCGAAGGCACCATATATTTT. Full variable domain (rest looked up from reference TRBV5-8 and TRBJ1-3): EAGVTQSPTHLIKTRGQQATLRCSPISGHTSVYWYQQALGLGLQFLLWYDEGEERNRGNFPPRFSGRQFPNYSSELNVNALELEDSALYLCASSFRFGGEGTIYFGEGSWLTVV.

J is TRBJ2-2 and V is TRBV9, with D tentatively TRBD1 (5 bases). The CDR3 sequence is 14 residues long. The germline V gene encodes CDR1 SGDLS and CDR2 YYNGEE. Trimming removed 0 bases from V and 3 bases from J, with 6 bases in between. CDR3: CASSVVTDTGELFF. CDR3 nucleotide sequence: TGTGCCAGCAGCGTAGTGACAGACACCGGGGAGCTGTTTTTT.

V gene TRBV28 combines with J gene TRBJ2-7; D ambiguous. CDR3 size: 15 residues. Germline-derived CDR1 and CDR2 are MDHEN and SYDVKM. The germline V and J ends were trimmed by 1 base and 3 bases, with 13 bases remaining between them. The DNA of the CDR3 is TGTGCCAGCAGTTTATCTTCTGACGCTTTCTACGAGCAGTACTTC. Translating gives CASSLSSDAFYEQYF.

The chain uses TRBV5-1 and TRBJ2-1; 8 nucleotides match TRBD2. This CDR3 is built from 15 residues. Trimming took 0 bases from V and 5 from J; bases not matched to a gene: 4. CDR1 is SGHRS, CDR2 YFSETQ, per germline. DNA of the CDR3: TGCGCCAGCAGCTTGGGTCTAGCGGGTAACAATGAGCAGTTCTTC. This translates into CASSLGLAGNNEQFF.